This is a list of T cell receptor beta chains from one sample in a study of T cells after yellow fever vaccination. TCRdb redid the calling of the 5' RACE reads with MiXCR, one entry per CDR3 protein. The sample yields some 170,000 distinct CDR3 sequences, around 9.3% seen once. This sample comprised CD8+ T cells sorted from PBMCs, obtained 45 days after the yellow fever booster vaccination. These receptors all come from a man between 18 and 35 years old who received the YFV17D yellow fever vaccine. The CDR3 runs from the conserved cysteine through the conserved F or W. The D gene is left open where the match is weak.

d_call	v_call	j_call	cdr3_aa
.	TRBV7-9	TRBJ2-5	CASQGARRWETQYF
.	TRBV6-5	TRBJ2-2	CASNIGQNTGELFF
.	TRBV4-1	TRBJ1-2	CASSSPGGPTGDLWYGYTF
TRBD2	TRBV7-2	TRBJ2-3	CASSLASGDTDTQYF
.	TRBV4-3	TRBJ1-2	CASSEKMGGYYGYTF
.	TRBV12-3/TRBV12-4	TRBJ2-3	CASSWGHRATDTQYF
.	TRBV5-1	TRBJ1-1	CASSSLPRNIMNTEAFF
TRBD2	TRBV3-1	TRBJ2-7	CASSRASGGYEQYF
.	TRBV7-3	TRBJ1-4	CASSLDSNEKLFF
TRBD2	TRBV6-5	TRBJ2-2	CASSYSGPGEGTGELFF
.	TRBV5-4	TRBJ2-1	CASSSPDGLVEQFF
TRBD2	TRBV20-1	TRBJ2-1	CSADTTGTSGVQFF
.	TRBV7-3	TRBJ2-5	CASSPDAEETQYF
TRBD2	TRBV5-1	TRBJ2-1	CASSPWRGVGNEQFF
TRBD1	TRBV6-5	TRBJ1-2	CASSAQGFYGYTF
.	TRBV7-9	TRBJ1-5	CASSSTDSTNQPQHF
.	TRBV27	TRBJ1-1	CASSFRQDSAEAFF
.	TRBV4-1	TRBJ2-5	CASSQVMGSQETQYF
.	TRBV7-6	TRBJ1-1	CASSVAGRNEAFF
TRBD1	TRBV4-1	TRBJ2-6	CASSQRPGQGLVSGANVLTF
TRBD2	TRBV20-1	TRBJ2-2	CSADAPGLASGELFF
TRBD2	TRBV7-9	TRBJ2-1	CASSFELAGVNEQFF
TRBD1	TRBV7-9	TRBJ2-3	CASSPTSYRGPADTQYF
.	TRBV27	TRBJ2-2	CASSSPLGELFF
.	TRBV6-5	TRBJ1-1	CASSPRGWSTEAFF
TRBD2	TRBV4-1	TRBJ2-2	CASSQKALPSGANTGELFF
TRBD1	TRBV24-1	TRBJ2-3	CATSGQGPGHTQYF
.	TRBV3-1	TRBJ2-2	CASSQVTLWRNTGELFF
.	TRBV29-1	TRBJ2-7	CSVGTGIYEQYF
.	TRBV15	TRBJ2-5	CATSRAGRGHWETQYF
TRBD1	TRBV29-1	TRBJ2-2	CSGTGLTTGELFF
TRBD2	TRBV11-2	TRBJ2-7	CASSLVAGGLDEQYF
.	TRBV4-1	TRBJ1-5	CASSHPNQPQHF